This passage covers 9 T cell receptor beta chains from one sample sequenced in a study of cytomegalovirus exposure and HLA in healthy donors. The PCR made use of 60 Vbeta and 13 Jbeta primers. Some clones are missing from TCRdb's copy, which holds only in-frame ones; the method was immunoSEQ multiplex PCR. This sample has approximately 160,000 clones, with approximately 85% found just once. The sequencing input was PBMCs. The receptors were gathered from a girl aged 2 to 9 in good health and CMV-seropositive.

This clone was recorded once. The V gene is TRBV28, the J gene TRBJ2-7; D is perhaps TRBD2 (6 bases). The CDR3 runs to 14 residues. V lost 3 bases and J 3 bases, leaving 12 bases between the germline ends. CDR1 MDHEN and CDR2 SYDVKM come from the germline V gene. The CDR3 here is CASSLEGLDYEQYF. The CDR3 DNA reads TGTGCCAGCAGTTTGGAGGGGTTAGACTACGAGCAGTACTTC.

This clone was observed a few times. V is TRBV6-1 and J is TRBJ2-7, with TRBD2 matching over 9 bases. The germline gives CDR1 MNHNS, CDR2 SASEGT. This CDR3 has 14 amino acids. Unmatched junction bases numbered 8, after V lost 7 bases and J lost 4 bases. The CDR3: CASTRGSGSYEQYF. CDR3 bases: TGTGCCAGCACGAGGGGTAGCGGGAGTTACGAGCAGTACTTC.

V usage is TRBV5-4 and J usage is TRBJ2-5; TRBD2 aligns across 10 bases. Losses at the gene ends were 6 bases for V and 5 bases for J; bases not matched to a gene: 10. The germline V gene has CDR1 SGHNT and CDR2 YYREEE (reference sequence). The CDR3 runs 15 residues. CDR3 sequence reads: CASTTASGRMETQYF. The CDR3 bases are TGTGCCAGCACCACCGCTAGCGGGAGAATGGAGACCCAGTACTTC.

This clone was seen a handful of times. The rearrangement links TRBV10-3 to TRBJ2-2; 8 nucleotides line up with TRBD2. The CDR3 extends over 15 amino acids. With V trimmed by 2 bases and J by 4 bases, 3 bases remained unmatched. Per the germline V gene, CDR1 is ENHRY and CDR2 is SYGVKD. The CDR3 spells CAISEREGGTGELFF. CDR3 nucleotide sequence: TGTGCCATCAGTGAGCGGGAGGGGGGCACCGGGGAGCTGTTTTTT.

The V call is TRBV9, the J call TRBJ2-3; 11 bases map to TRBD2. Unmatched junction bases numbered 3, after V lost 3 bases and J lost 0 bases. The CDR3 extends over 16 amino acids. The germline gives CDR1 SGDLS, CDR2 YYNGEE. As DNA, the CDR3 is TGTGCCAGCAGCGCCCGGACTAGCGGGAGCACAGATACGCAGTATTTT. It encodes CASSARTSGSTDTQYF.

The J gene is TRBJ2-5, the V gene TRBV30; TRBD2 agrees at 8 bases. J was trimmed by 7 bases and V by 0 bases; bases with no gene match: 1. This CDR3 region has 12 residues. Germline V gene sequence: CDR1 GTSNPN, CDR2 SVGIG (reference sequence). CDR3 region: CAWSVREGTQYF. As DNA, the CDR3 is TGTGCCTGGAGTGTACGGGAGGGGACCCAGTACTTC.

CDR3 nucleotide sequence: TGTGCCAGCAGTGAATCGGATCAGGGGGCCTCCTACGAGCAGTACTTC. Translated, it gives CASSESDQGASYEQYF. The genes are TRBV25-1 and TRBJ2-7, with 8 bases aligning to TRBD1. The trim removed 1 base at V and 0 bases at J, leaving 5 bases unmatched. Germline V gene data show CDR1 as MGHDK and CDR2 as SYGVNS. This CDR3 region has 16 residues.

This clone was seen only once. This chain joins TRBV19 and TRBJ2-4, with 9 nucleotides matching TRBD2. This CDR3 is built from 14 residues. The V segment lost 5 bases and the J segment 4 bases; nucleotides outside the gene matches: 3. Germline V gives CDR1 LNHDA, CDR2 SQIVND (reference sequence). CDR3 bases: TGTGCCAGTAGTGGCGGGAGGGCGAAAAACATTCAGTACTTC. This sequence encodes CASSGGRAKNIQYF.

The chain is built from TRBV30 and TRBJ2-7, with 10 bases fitting TRBD1. Germline CDR1 GTSNPN, CDR2 SVGIG (reference sequence). The J segment lost 6 bases and the V segment lost 8 bases, leaving 10 bases of the junction unmatched. The CDR3 length is 13 residues. DNA for the CDR3: TGTGCCCAAGGACAGGGGGTTCTCTTCGAGCAGTACTTC. Translating it yields CAQGQGVLFEQYF.